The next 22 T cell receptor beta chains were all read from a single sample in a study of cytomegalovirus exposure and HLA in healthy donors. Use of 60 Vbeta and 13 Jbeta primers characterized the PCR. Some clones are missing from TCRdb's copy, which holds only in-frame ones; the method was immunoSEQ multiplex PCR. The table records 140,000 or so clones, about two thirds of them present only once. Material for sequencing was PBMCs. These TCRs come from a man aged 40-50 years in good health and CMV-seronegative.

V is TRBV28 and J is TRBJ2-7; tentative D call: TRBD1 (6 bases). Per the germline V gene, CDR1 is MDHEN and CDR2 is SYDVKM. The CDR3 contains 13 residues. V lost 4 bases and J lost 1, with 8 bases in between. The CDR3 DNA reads TGTGCCAGCAGTTCCCAGGGGTCCTACGAGCAGTACTTC. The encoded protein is CASSSQGSYEQYF.

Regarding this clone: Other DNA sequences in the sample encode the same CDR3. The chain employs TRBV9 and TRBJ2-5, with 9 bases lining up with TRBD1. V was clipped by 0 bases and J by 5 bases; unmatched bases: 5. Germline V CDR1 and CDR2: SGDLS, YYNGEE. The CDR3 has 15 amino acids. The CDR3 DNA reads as TGTGCCAGCAGCGTAGAAACAGGGGGCGGGGAGACCCAGTACTTC. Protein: CASSVETGGGETQYF.

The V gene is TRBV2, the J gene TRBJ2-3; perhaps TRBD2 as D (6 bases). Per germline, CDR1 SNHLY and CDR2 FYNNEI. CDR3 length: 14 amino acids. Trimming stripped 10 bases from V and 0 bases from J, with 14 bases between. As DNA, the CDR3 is TGTGCCAACACCCGGGGGTTCAGCACAGATACGCAGTATTTT. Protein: CANTRGFSTDTQYF.

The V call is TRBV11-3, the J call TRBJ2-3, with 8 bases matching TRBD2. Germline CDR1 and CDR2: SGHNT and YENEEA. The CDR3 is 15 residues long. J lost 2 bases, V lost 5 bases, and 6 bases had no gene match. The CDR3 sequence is CASSPGGTYTDTQYF. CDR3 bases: TGTGCCAGCAGCCCGGGAGGGACTTACACAGATACGCAGTATTTT.

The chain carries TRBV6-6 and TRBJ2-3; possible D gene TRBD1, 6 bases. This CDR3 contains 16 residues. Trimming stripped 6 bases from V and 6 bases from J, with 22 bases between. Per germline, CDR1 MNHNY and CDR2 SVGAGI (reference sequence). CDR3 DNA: TGTGCCAGCAGCGGCAGGGGCCCTCAACCGGGGGATACGCAGTATTTT. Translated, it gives CASSGRGPQPGDTQYF.

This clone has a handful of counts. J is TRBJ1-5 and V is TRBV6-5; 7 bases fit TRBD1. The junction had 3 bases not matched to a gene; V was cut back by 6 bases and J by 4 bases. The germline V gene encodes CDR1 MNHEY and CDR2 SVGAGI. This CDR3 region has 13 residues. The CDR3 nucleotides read TGTGCCAGCAGACTGACAGGGAATCAGCCCCAGCATTTT. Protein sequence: CASRLTGNQPQHF.

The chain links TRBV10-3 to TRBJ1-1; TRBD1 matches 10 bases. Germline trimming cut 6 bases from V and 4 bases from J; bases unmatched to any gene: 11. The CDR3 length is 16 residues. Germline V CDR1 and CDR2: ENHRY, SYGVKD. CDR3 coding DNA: TGTGCCATCAGACCGGGACAGGGGATGGTCGGCACTGAAGCTTTCTTT. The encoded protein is CAIRPGQGMVGTEAFF.

This chain's CDR3 is CASSLRGGLETQYF. CDR3 nucleotide sequence: TGTGCCAGCAGCTTAAGGGGGGGGCTAGAGACCCAGTACTTC. The V call is TRBV7-3, the J call TRBJ2-5, with D possibly TRBD2 on 7 matching bases. CDR1 is SGHTA, CDR2 FQGTGA, per germline. CDR3 size: 14 residues. With 1 base removed from V and 4 bases from J, the gap between germline ends came to 10 bases.

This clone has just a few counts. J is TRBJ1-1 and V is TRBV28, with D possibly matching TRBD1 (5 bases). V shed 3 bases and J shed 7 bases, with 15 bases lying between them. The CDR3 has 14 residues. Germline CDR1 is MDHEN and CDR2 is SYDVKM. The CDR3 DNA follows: TGTGCCAGCAGTTTTGATCAGGGTAGGAATGAAGCTTTCTTT. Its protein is CASSFDQGRNEAFF.

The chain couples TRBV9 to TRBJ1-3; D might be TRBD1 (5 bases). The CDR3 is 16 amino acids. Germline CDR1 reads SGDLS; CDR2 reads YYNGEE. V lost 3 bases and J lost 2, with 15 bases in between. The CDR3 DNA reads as TGTGCCAGCAGCGCCCTGACAGCGACCACTGGAAACACCATATATTTT. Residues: CASSALTATTGNTIYF. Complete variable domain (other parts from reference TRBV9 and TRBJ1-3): DSGVTQTPKHLITATGQRVTLRCSPRSGDLSVYWYQQSLDQGLQFLIQYYNGEERAKGNILERFSAQQFPDLHSELNLSSLELGDSALYFCASSALTATTGNTIYFGEGSWLTVV.

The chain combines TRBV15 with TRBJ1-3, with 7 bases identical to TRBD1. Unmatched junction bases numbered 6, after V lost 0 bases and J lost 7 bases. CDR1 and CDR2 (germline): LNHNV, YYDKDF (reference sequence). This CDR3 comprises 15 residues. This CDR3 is CATSREQGSSNTIYF. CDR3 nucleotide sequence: TGTGCCACCAGCAGAGAACAGGGGTCTTCGAACACCATATATTTT. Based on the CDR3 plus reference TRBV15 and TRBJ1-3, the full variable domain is DAMVIQNPRYQVTQFGKPVTLSCSQTLNHNVMYWYQQKSSQAPKLLFHYYDKDFNNEADTPDNFQSRRPNTSFCFLDIRSPGLGDTAMYLCATSREQGSSNTIYFGEGSWLTVV.

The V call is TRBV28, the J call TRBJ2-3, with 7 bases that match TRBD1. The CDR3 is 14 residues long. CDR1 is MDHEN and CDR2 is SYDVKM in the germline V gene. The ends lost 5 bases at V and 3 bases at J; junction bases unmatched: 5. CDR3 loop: CASSRQGITDTQYF. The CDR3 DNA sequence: TGTGCCAGCAGTAGACAGGGAATTACAGATACGCAGTATTTT. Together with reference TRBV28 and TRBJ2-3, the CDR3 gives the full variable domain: DVKVTQSSRYLVKRTGEKVFLECVQDMDHENMFWYRQDPGLGLRLIYFSYDVKMKEKGDIPEGYSVSREKKERFSLILESASTNQTSMYLCASSRQGITDTQYFGPGTRLTVL.

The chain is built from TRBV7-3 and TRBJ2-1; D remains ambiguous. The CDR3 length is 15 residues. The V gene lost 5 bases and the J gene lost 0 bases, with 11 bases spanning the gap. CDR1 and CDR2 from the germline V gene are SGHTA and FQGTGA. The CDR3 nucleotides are TGTGCCAGCAGCCCATCGCCGGGCTCCTACAATGAGCAGTTCTTC. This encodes CASSPSPGSYNEQFF.

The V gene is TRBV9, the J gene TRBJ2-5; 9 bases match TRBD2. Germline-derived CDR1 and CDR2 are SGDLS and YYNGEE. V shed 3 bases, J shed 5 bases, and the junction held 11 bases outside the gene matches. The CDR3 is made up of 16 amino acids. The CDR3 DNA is TGTGCCAGCAGCGCCGGAGCGGGAGGAACTTCGGAGACCCAGTACTTC. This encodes CASSAGAGGTSETQYF. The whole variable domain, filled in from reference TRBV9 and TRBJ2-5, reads DSGVTQTPKHLITATGQRVTLRCSPRSGDLSVYWYQQSLDQGLQFLIQYYNGEERAKGNILERFSAQQFPDLHSELNLSSLELGDSALYFCASSAGAGGTSETQYFGPGTRLLVL.

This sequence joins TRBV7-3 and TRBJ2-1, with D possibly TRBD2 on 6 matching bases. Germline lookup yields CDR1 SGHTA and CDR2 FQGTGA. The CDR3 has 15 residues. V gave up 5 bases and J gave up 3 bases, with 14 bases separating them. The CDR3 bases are TGTGCCAGCAGCCCCCCGGGAGCTTTCTACAATGAGCAGTTCTTC. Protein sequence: CASSPPGAFYNEQFF.

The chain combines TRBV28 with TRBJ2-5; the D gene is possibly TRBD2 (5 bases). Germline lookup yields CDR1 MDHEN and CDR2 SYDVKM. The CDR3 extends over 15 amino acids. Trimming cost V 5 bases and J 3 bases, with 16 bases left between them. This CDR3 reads CASSTRMSVKETQYF. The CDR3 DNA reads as TGTGCCAGCAGTACTAGAATGTCGGTAAAAGAGACCCAGTACTTC.

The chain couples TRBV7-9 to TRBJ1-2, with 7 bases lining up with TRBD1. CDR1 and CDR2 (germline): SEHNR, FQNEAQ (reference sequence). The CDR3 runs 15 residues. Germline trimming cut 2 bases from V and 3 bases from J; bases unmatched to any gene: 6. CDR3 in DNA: TGTGCCAGCAGCTTAAACAGGGGTTTCCACTATGGCTACACCTTC. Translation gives CASSLNRGFHYGYTF.

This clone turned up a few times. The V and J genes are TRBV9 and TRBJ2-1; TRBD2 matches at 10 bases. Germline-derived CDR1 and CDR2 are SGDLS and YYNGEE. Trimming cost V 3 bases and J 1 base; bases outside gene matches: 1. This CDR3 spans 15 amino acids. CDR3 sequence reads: CASSAGLASYNEQFF. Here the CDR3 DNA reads TGTGCCAGCAGCGCGGGACTAGCGTCCTACAATGAGCAGTTCTTC.

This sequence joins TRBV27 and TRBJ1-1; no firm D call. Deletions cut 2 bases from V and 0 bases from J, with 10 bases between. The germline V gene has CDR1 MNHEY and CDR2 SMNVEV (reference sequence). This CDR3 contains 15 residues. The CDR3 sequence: CASSLISGLNTEAFF. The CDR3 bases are TGTGCCAGCAGTTTAATTTCGGGGTTGAACACTGAAGCTTTCTTT.

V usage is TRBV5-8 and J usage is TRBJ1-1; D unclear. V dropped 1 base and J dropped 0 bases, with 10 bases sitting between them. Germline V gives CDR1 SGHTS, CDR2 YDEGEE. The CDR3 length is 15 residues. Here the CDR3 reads CASSLWENMNTEAFF. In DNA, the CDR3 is TGTGCCAGCAGCTTGTGGGAGAACATGAACACTGAAGCTTTCTTT.

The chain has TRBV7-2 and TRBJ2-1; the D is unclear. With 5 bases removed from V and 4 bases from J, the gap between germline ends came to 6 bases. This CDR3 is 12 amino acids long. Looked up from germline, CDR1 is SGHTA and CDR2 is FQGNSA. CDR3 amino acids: CASSPSYNEQFF. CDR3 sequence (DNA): TGTGCCAGCAGCCCCTCGTACAATGAGCAGTTCTTC.

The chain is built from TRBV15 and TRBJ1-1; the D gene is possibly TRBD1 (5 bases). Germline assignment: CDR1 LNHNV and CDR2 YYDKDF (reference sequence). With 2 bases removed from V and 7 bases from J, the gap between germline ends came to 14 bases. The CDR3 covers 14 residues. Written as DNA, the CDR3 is TGTGCCACCAGCAGACCAAGCGGGGGGGATGAAGCTTTCTTT. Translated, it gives CATSRPSGGDEAFF.